Below, 29 T cell receptor beta chains from the same sample are listed, as sequenced in a study of cytotoxic CD8 clonotypes in ibrutinib-treated CLL. TCRdb keeps only in-frame clones here, not all; method: immunoSEQ multiplex PCR. The sample includes around 20,000 clones, about two thirds seen only once; the top ten take less than 35%. The material sequenced was PBMCs, taken after 24 months of ibrutinib treatment. These receptors were collected from a human donor with chronic lymphocytic leukemia.

This chain links TRBV5-1 with TRBJ1-3; 8 bases fit TRBD1. The CDR3 has 18 amino acids. V was clipped by 7 bases and J by 2 bases; unmatched bases: 17. Looked up from germline, CDR1 is SGHRS and CDR2 is YFSETQ. This CDR3 is CASAAGQGWFGAGNTIYF. The DNA for the CDR3 is TGCGCCAGCGCGGCCGGACAGGGTTGGTTTGGGGCTGGAAACACCATATATTTT.

The chain uses TRBV5-1 and TRBJ1-1; D possibly corresponds to TRBD1 (5 bases). CDR3 length: 15 residues. The germline V and J ends were trimmed by 0 bases and 0 bases, with 9 bases remaining between them. Germline V gene data show CDR1 as SGHRS and CDR2 as YFSETQ. The CDR3 here is CASSLAGQLNTEAFF. In DNA, the CDR3 is TGCGCCAGCAGCTTGGCGGGGCAGTTGAACACTGAAGCTTTCTTT. The variable domain in full, completed from reference TRBV5-1 and TRBJ1-1, reads KAGVTQTPRYLIKTRGQQVTLSCSPISGHRSVSWYQQTPGQGLQFLFEYFSETQRNKGNFPGRFSGRQFSNSRSEMNVSTLELGDSALYLCASSLAGQLNTEAFFGQGTRLTVV.

This clone is labeled large. This chain links TRBV27 with TRBJ1-6; the D gene is possibly TRBD1 (6 bases). Germline-derived CDR1 and CDR2 are MNHEY and SMNVEV (reference sequence). Deletions cut 0 bases from V and 16 bases from J, with 10 bases between. CDR3 size: 12 residues. This CDR3 is CASSLSRDTLHF. CDR3 coding DNA: TGTGCCAGCAGTTTATCGCGGGACACGCTCCACTTT.

Only a few counts were recorded for this clone. The rearrangement joins TRBV5-6 to TRBJ2-5; a weak D match, TRBD1 (5 bases). This CDR3 region has 15 residues. Trimming shortened V by 3 bases and J by 8 bases, and 20 bases separated the two germline ends. From germline, CDR1 is SGHDT and CDR2 YYEEEE. CDR3 amino acids: CASSYYRNPGYTQYF. The CDR3 region has the DNA TGTGCCAGCAGCTACTACAGGAACCCCGGGTATACCCAGTACTTC.

The V and J genes are TRBV19 and TRBJ2-3; 8 bases are a match to TRBD1. The CDR3 is made up of 12 amino acids. In germline, CDR1 is LNHDA, CDR2 SQIVND (reference sequence). J was trimmed by 4 bases and V by 6 bases; bases with no gene match: 0. Here the CDR3 DNA reads TGTGCCAGTAGCAGGGGGCCAGATACGCAGTATTTT. Translating it yields CASSRGPDTQYF.

This clone has a handful of counts. V usage is TRBV4-1 and J usage is TRBJ2-5; a weak D match, TRBD2 (6 bases). Trimming removed 0 bases from V and 7 bases from J, with 15 bases in between. The CDR3 contains 15 residues. Germline assignment: CDR1 MGHRA and CDR2 YSYEKL. The CDR3 nucleotides are TGCGCCAGCAGCCAAGAGGGAGGAGGTCCCGGGACCCAGTACTTC. The encoded protein is CASSQEGGGPGTQYF.

This clone is categorized as medium-sized. The sample has other DNA sequences that encode this CDR3 too. The chain couples TRBV19 to TRBJ1-1; D not resolved. V was cut by 3 bases and J by 1 base, with 6 bases left in between. The CDR3 is made up of 13 amino acids. The germline CDR1 and CDR2 sequences are LNHDA and SQIVND (reference sequence). CDR3: CASSISGNTEAFF. The CDR3 DNA follows: TGTGCCAGTAGTATTTCAGGGAACACTGAAGCTTTCTTT.

CDR3 region: CASSPGTLQETQYF. CDR3 coding DNA: TGTGCCAGCAGCCCCGGGACTTTACAAGAGACCCAGTACTTC. The chain recombines TRBV7-9 with TRBJ2-5; D possibly corresponds to TRBD2 (6 bases). The CDR3 consists of 14 residues. The germline V gene has CDR1 SEHNR and CDR2 FQNEAQ (reference sequence). Deletions cut 5 bases from V and 2 bases from J, with 12 bases between.

The chain uses TRBV2 and TRBJ1-1; the match to TRBD1 covers 8 bases. Germline V CDR1 and CDR2: SNHLY, FYNNEI. CDR3 length equals 14 residues. Unmatched junction bases numbered 6, after V lost 2 bases and J lost 7 bases. The CDR3 loop reads CASSEHRGANEAFF. Here the CDR3 DNA reads TGTGCCAGCAGTGAACACAGGGGGGCAAATGAAGCTTTCTTT.

This chain joins TRBV5-1 and TRBJ1-2, with 7 bases matching TRBD1. The trim removed 1 base at V and 8 bases at J, leaving 8 bases unmatched. CDR1 and CDR2 from the germline V gene are SGHRS and YFSETQ. The CDR3 consists of 14 residues. Written as DNA, the CDR3 is TGCGCCAGCAGCTTGTTGAGGGGGCCGGAGGGCTACACCTTC. This sequence encodes CASSLLRGPEGYTF.

The chain recombines TRBV7-9 with TRBJ2-3, with D perhaps matching TRBD1 or TRBD2 (6 bases each). The CDR3 extends over 17 amino acids. Germline assignment: CDR1 SEHNR and CDR2 FQNEAQ (reference sequence). Trimming took 5 bases from V and 4 from J, leaving 22 bases between them. CDR3 in DNA: TGTGCCAGCAGCCCCCCAATTGGGGGGCGGTCGGCAGATACGCAGTATTTT. Translating it yields CASSPPIGGRSADTQYF.

The rearrangement links TRBV27 to TRBJ2-7, with unresolved D. V was clipped by 4 bases and J by 4 bases, with 14 bases between them. Looked up from germline, CDR1 is MNHEY and CDR2 is SMNVEV (reference sequence). This CDR3 comprises 14 residues. The CDR3 sequence is CASSSDPSGYEQYF. The DNA of the CDR3 is TGTGCCAGCAGTTCCGATCCATCAGGATACGAGCAGTACTTC.

There are a few counts of this clone. The gene calls are TRBV7-8 and TRBJ2-1; 10 positions match TRBD2. The CDR3 loop spans 15 amino acids. The V segment lost 5 bases and the J segment 6 bases; nucleotides outside the gene matches: 7. From germline, CDR1 is SGHVS and CDR2 FQNEAQ. CDR3 in amino acids: CASSPQRGGSNEQFF. CDR3 in DNA: TGTGCCAGCAGCCCCCAGCGGGGGGGGAGCAATGAGCAGTTCTTC.

The chain links TRBV29-1 to TRBJ2-7; 7 bases are a match to TRBD1. The CDR3 is made up of 12 amino acids. V trimming: 4 bases; J trimming: 6 bases; junction bases outside the gene matches: 6. Germline loops: CDR1 SQVTM, CDR2 ANQGSEA. CDR3 nucleotide sequence: TGCAGCGTTGTGGGACAGCGATCCGAGCAGTACTTC. It specifies CSVVGQRSEQYF.

The genes are TRBV4-2 and TRBJ1-2, with unresolved D. Germline V lookup: CDR1 LGHNA, CDR2 YNFKEQ. V shed 0 bases and J shed 12 bases, with 23 bases lying between them. This CDR3 has 16 amino acids. The CDR3 DNA reads as TGTGCCAGCAGCCAAGACCTGATCCCGGACTCCTCCGCGGACACCTTC. Amino acid sequence: CASSQDLIPDSSADTF.

This rearrangement joins TRBV5-1 to TRBJ1-5, with D possibly being TRBD1 (5 bases). V dropped 1 base and J dropped 1 base, with 9 bases sitting between them. Germline V CDR1 and CDR2: SGHRS, YFSETQ. The CDR3 contains 15 residues. CDR3 region: CASSLLTGSNQPQHF. CDR3 sequence (DNA): TGCGCCAGCAGCTTGCTAACAGGCAGCAATCAGCCCCAGCATTTT.

V and J are TRBV29-1 and TRBJ2-3; D is unclear. Germline CDR1 reads SQVTM; CDR2 reads ANQGSEA. V dropped 5 bases and J dropped 6 bases, with 9 bases sitting between them. The length of the CDR3 is 11 residues. CDR3: CSVQMGDTQYF. CDR3 in DNA: TGCAGCGTTCAAATGGGGGATACGCAGTATTTT.

The rearrangement joins TRBV10-1 to TRBJ2-5; TRBD1 aligns across 8 bases. V trimming: 4 bases; J trimming: 5 bases; junction bases outside the gene matches: 3. This CDR3 is built from 13 residues. Germline V gene sequence: CDR1 WNHNN, CDR2 SYGVQD (reference sequence). CDR3 DNA: TGCGCCAGCAGTGCAGGGGGCGCGGAGACCCAGTACTTC. Translation: CASSAGGAETQYF.

V gene TRBV27 combines with J gene TRBJ2-1, with TRBD2 identical over 8 bases. Germline V gene data show CDR1 as MNHEY and CDR2 as SMNVEV (reference sequence). With V trimmed by 3 bases and J by 6 bases, 7 bases remained unmatched. The CDR3 loop spans 15 amino acids. The chain's CDR3 is CASSFSSGGFNEQFF. The DNA of the CDR3 is TGTGCCAGCAGTTTTAGCAGCGGGGGTTTCAATGAGCAGTTCTTC.

The chain combines TRBV18 with TRBJ2-5, with TRBD2 matching over 9 bases. The V segment lost 5 bases and the J segment 2 bases; nucleotides outside the gene matches: 3. This CDR3 has 14 residues. Germline CDR1 is KGHSH and CDR2 is LQKENI. Here the CDR3 reads CASSTSGGQETQYF. The CDR3 bases are TGTGCCAGCTCAACAAGCGGGGGGCAAGAGACCCAGTACTTC.

V usage is TRBV19 and J usage is TRBJ1-3; 8 positions agree with TRBD1. The CDR3 has 16 residues. Losses at the gene ends were 3 bases for V and 4 bases for J; bases not matched to a gene: 8. Germline assignment: CDR1 LNHDA and CDR2 SQIVND (reference sequence). CDR3 region: CASSIRPGGEGNTIYF. In DNA, the CDR3 is TGTGCCAGTAGTATCCGACCAGGGGGCGAAGGAAACACCATATATTTT.

This chain connects TRBV10-3 to TRBJ2-7, with D perhaps matching TRBD2 (6 bases). Germline V lookup: CDR1 ENHRY, CDR2 SYGVKD. Trimming left V 3 bases short and J 7 bases short, with 19 bases between. The CDR3 sequence is 15 residues long. CDR3 in DNA: TGTGCCATCAGTGACCCCGGGACTCATGGTCTTGAGCAGTACTTC. This gives the protein CAISDPGTHGLEQYF.

The J gene is TRBJ2-3, the V gene TRBV7-9; D is ambiguous. The germline CDR1 and CDR2 sequences are SEHNR and FQNEAQ (reference sequence). This CDR3 spans 13 amino acids. Trimming took 1 base from V and 10 from J, leaving 12 bases between them. DNA for the CDR3: TGTGCCAGCAGCTTAGGTCCGGCAGACTCGCAGTATTTT. This codes for CASSLGPADSQYF.

This clone was recorded a few times. V is TRBV10-3 and J is TRBJ1-2; 8 bases are a match to TRBD1. The length of the CDR3 is 15 residues. Germline assignment: CDR1 ENHRY and CDR2 SYGVKD. The ends lost 5 bases at V and 4 bases at J; junction bases unmatched: 9. In nucleotides, the CDR3 is TGTGCCATCAGTTTGGGACAGGAGAAGGTCTATGGCTACACCTTC. Amino acids: CAISLGQEKVYGYTF.

The rearrangement links TRBV15 to TRBJ2-7; 10 nucleotides agree with TRBD1. The CDR3 runs to 13 residues. Germline V gene sequence: CDR1 LNHNV, CDR2 YYDKDF (reference sequence). V was pared by 8 bases and J by 3 bases, with 4 bases of the junction left unmatched. The CDR3 DNA reads as TGTGCCACCCGGGACAGGGGCTACTACGAGCAGTACTTC. It is translated as CATRDRGYYEQYF.

The V gene is TRBV7-9, the J gene TRBJ2-7; a weak D match, TRBD1 (5 bases). Trimming shortened V by 5 bases and J by 6 bases, and 17 bases separated the two germline ends. CDR3 length: 14 residues. Per the germline V gene, CDR1 is SEHNR and CDR2 is FQNEAQ (reference sequence). The CDR3 sequence is CASSPRIRQSEQYF. CDR3 in DNA: TGTGCCAGCAGCCCCCGAATCCGACAGTCCGAGCAGTACTTC.

The chain uses TRBV7-9 and TRBJ2-7; D tentatively fits TRBD1 or TRBD2 (5 bases each). The ends were cut back, 5 bases at V and 3 bases at J, with 14 bases in the middle. The CDR3 is 14 amino acids. CDR1 and CDR2 from the germline V gene are SEHNR and FQNEAQ (reference sequence). The CDR3 nucleotides read TGTGCCAGCAGCCCCCGGGGCGGTGGCTACGAGCAGTACTTC. This gives the protein CASSPRGGGYEQYF.

The count of this clone is one. V usage is TRBV9 and J usage is TRBJ2-2; D is perhaps TRBD2 (6 bases). Trimming removed 1 base at V and 2 bases at J, with 12 bases between. The CDR3 sequence is 16 residues long. In germline, CDR1 is SGDLS, CDR2 YYNGEE. CDR3 nucleotides: TGTGCCAGCAGCGTAACCGGGACTTCTAACACCGGGGAGCTGTTTTTT. It codes for CASSVTGTSNTGELFF.

The V and J genes are TRBV30 and TRBJ1-3; 7 bases are shared with TRBD1. This CDR3 spans 14 amino acids. J was trimmed by 0 bases and V by 4 bases; bases with no gene match: 3. Germline lookup yields CDR1 GTSNPN and CDR2 SVGIG (reference sequence). This CDR3 reads CAWTTGVSGNTIYF. DNA of the CDR3: TGTGCCTGGACCACAGGGGTCTCTGGAAACACCATATATTTT.